This TCR beta chain is drawn from a study of cytomegalovirus exposure and HLA in healthy donors. Overall study context: From donors who were HLA-typed, an early data release held 75 million to 85 million unique TCRs. Notes on the study in general: CMV serostatus was the only recorded immune exposure for donors. A missense variant in DCLRE1C was later tied to TCR beta V- and J-gene trimming.

This CDR3 is 14 amino acids long. CDR1 is SGHTA, CDR2 FQGNSA, per germline. Trimming cost V 1 base and J 8 bases, with 12 bases left between them. Primers for the PCR totalled 60 Vbeta and 13 Jbeta. Measured with immunoSEQ multiplex PCR; TCRdb has only the in-frame clones, and not every one. The sample records 150,000 or so clones, around 78% being singletons. As for this clone: Its antigen is undetermined.

The rearrangement links TRBV7-2 to TRBJ2-1, with D perhaps matching TRBD2 (5 bases). Sequencing was done on a sample of PBMCs. The TCR comes from a woman in her late teens or twenties in good health and CMV-seronegative. For the CDR3, the DNA is TGTGCCAGCAGCTTAGACGGGCTAGCCTATGAGCAGTTCTTC. This translates into CASSLDGLAYEQFF.